This passage covers 10 T cell receptor beta chains from one sample sequenced in a study of cytomegalovirus exposure and HLA in healthy donors. Primers for the PCR totalled 60 Vbeta and 13 Jbeta. Generated by immunoSEQ multiplex PCR, the TCRdb table keeps only in-frame clones and is missing some. The sample records a few hundred thousand clones, around 81% being singletons. Sequencing was carried out using PBMCs. These receptors all stem from a woman in her sixties or seventies in good health and CMV-seropositive.

To note about this clone: A read error may be the cause here, since a much bigger clone is one base away. Other DNA sequences from this sample encode an identical CDR3 as well. The chain has TRBV11-2 and TRBJ1-1; D unresolved. Germline CDR1 SGHAT, CDR2 FQNNGV. This CDR3 region has 13 residues. Trimming took 1 base from V and 0 from J, leaving 3 bases between them. CDR3 amino acids: CASSLGVNTEAFF. CDR3 nucleotide sequence: TGTGCCAGCAGCTTAGGAGTGAACACTGAAGCTTTCTTT.

This sequence joins TRBV28 and TRBJ1-5; the match to TRBD1 covers 9 bases. Germline V gene data show CDR1 as MDHEN and CDR2 as SYDVKM. The CDR3 runs to 14 residues. The junction had 6 bases not matched to a gene; V was cut back by 7 bases and J by 5 bases. The DNA for the CDR3 is TGTGCCAGCAATTCGGGACAGGGTTATCAGCCCCAGCATTTT. Translated: CASNSGQGYQPQHF.

CDR3 sequence: CASSLRPGSSGNTIYF. CDR3 DNA: TGTGCCAGCAGTTTACGCCCGGGAAGCTCTGGAAACACCATATATTTT. The chain combines TRBV28 with TRBJ1-3; D is unresolved. The length of the CDR3 is 16 residues. Per the germline V gene, CDR1 is MDHEN and CDR2 is SYDVKM. V dropped 2 bases and J dropped 0 bases, with 11 bases sitting between them.

This clone showed up just a few times. The chain carries TRBV29-1 and TRBJ1-1; 10 bases line up with TRBD1. V lost 4 bases to trimming and J lost 2 bases; unmatched junction nucleotides: 4. Looked up from germline, CDR1 is SQVTM and CDR2 is ANQGSEA. This CDR3 region has 14 residues. The CDR3 coding sequence is TGCAGCGTTGGTGGACAGGGGGGAAACACTGAAGCTTTCTTT. Translating gives CSVGGQGGNTEAFF.

V and J are TRBV28 and TRBJ1-1, with 7 bases lining up with TRBD1. Unmatched junction bases numbered 16, after V lost 7 bases and J lost 5 bases. Looked up from germline, CDR1 is MDHEN and CDR2 is SYDVKM. The CDR3 sequence is 16 residues long. This chain's CDR3 is CASNGAGGTKRTEAFF. In DNA form, the CDR3 reads TGTGCCAGCAATGGGGCAGGGGGAACTAAAAGGACTGAAGCTTTCTTT.

V and J are TRBV5-8 and TRBJ1-1; perhaps TRBD1 as D (5 bases). The CDR3 runs 16 residues. Trimming shortened V by 4 bases and J by 0 bases, and 16 bases separated the two germline ends. CDR1 SGHTS and CDR2 YDEGEE come from the germline V gene. The CDR3 DNA follows: TGTGCCAGCAGCCCCGTCCCAGGGAACATGAACACTGAAGCTTTCTTT. It yields the protein CASSPVPGNMNTEAFF.

The chain carries TRBV5-5 and TRBJ2-7, with D maybe TRBD2 (5 bases). Deletions cut 5 bases from V and 0 bases from J, with 15 bases between. Germline V gene data show CDR1 as SGHKS and CDR2 as YYEKEE (reference sequence). CDR3 length equals 15 residues. CDR3 loop: CASSPGIPSSYEQYF. As DNA, the CDR3 is TGTGCCAGCAGTCCCGGGATCCCCAGCTCCTACGAGCAGTACTTC.

This clone was observed once. V usage is TRBV21-1 and J usage is TRBJ2-3; the table's D gene call, TRBD2, was not cross checked with the DNA. TRBV21-1 is noted as a pseudogene. This CDR3 has 14 residues. CDR3 in amino acids: CAERGLAGPDTQYF. CDR3 sequence (DNA): TGTGCCGAAAGGGGGCTAGCGGGCCCTGATACGCAGTATTTT.

The V call is TRBV7-6, the J call TRBJ1-3; D unresolved. Trimming stripped 5 bases from V and 0 bases from J, with 11 bases between. The CDR3 covers 15 residues. The germline V gene encodes CDR1 SGHVS and CDR2 FNYEAQ. CDR3 protein: CASSPLSNSGNTIYF. The CDR3 bases are TGTGCCAGCAGCCCTCTTAGTAACTCTGGAAACACCATATATTTT.

This chain uses TRBV4-2 with TRBJ1-1; D may be TRBD1 (5 bases). This CDR3 spans 14 amino acids. V dropped 3 bases and J dropped 4 bases, with 12 bases sitting between them. The germline CDR1 and CDR2 sequences are LGHNA and YNFKEQ. Here the CDR3 reads CASSHSDRSTEAFF. The CDR3 DNA reads as TGTGCCAGCAGCCACTCAGACAGATCCACTGAAGCTTTCTTT.